This paragraph covers one T cell receptor (beta chain) sequence. This sample is drawn from a study of regulatory T cells in long-lasting Graves disease. Combining iRepertoire HTBI primers with Arm-PCR of CDR3 regions, the authors built TCR beta libraries. TCRdb ran MiXCR on the multiplex PCR reads and lists one entry per CDR3 protein. The sample has 550,000 to 650,000 distinct CDR3 sequences; approximately 16% are singletons. V lost 6 bases to trimming and J lost 3 bases; unmatched junction nucleotides: 12. Germline lookup yields CDR1 DFQATT and CDR2 SNEGSKA (reference sequence). The length of the CDR3 is 17 residues. The time point was: newly diagnosed GD, antithyroid drugs for less than 3 months. The TCR library used RNA extracted from PBMCs. Another study also made use of these data, one on T cells in Graves' hyperthyroidism and ophthalmopathy.

Sequenced here: peripheral blood mononuclear cells (PBMCs), sampled at new diagnosis, from a patient treated with antithyroid drugs. The V call is TRBV20-1, the J call TRBJ2-1; 12 positions agree with TRBD2. This receptor was obtained from a young man with Graves disease. The CDR3 coding sequence is TGCAGTGCCGCCGGGACTAGCGGGCCGACCTTCTACAATGAGCAGTTCTTC. Residues: CSAAGTSGPTFYNEQFF.